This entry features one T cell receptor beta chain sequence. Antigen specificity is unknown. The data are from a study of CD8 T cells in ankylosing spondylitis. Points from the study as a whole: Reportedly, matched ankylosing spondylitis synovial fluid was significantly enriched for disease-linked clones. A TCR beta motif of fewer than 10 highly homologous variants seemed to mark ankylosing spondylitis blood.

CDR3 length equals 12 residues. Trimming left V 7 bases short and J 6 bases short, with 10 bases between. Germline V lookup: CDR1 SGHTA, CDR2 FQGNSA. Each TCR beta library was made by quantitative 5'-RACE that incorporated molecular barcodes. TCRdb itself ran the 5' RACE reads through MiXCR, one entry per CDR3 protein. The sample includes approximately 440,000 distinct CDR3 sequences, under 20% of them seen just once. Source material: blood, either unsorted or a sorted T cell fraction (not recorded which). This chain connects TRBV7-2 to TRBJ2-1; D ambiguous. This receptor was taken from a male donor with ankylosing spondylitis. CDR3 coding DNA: TGTGCCAGCACCCTATTCGGCAATGAGCAGTTCTTC. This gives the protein CASTLFGNEQFF.